These T cell receptor beta chains were read from a single sample in a study of cytomegalovirus exposure and HLA in healthy donors. The assay was immunoSEQ multiplex PCR, and TCRdb's table has in-frame clones only and misses some. The data show roughly 140,000 clones, around 84% seen once. The source material was PBMCs. These TCRs come from a man aged 18-30 years in good health and CMV-seropositive. The CDR3 runs from the conserved cysteine through the conserved F or W.

J gene | V gene | CDR3 protein
TRBJ1-3 | TRBV19 | CASSMTGRGNTIYF
TRBJ2-7 | TRBV7-8 | CASSSGTGTYEQYF
TRBJ2-5 | TRBV5-1 | CASSGLGARETQYF
TRBJ2-7 | TRBV2 | CASTAQGAGLAEQYF
TRBJ2-3 | TRBV6-1 | CASSEAKTRLARGGDTQYF
TRBJ1-4 | TRBV4-1 | CASSHAQGVGEKLFF
TRBJ1-6 | TRBV5-8 | CASSLGTGGRSPLHF
TRBJ2-2 | TRBV7-7 | CASSLTGAGELFF
TRBJ1-4 | TRBV5-1 | CASSQIYGNEKLFF
TRBJ1-4 | TRBV7-9 | CASSLGQGEKLFF
TRBJ2-1 | TRBV5-1 | CASSPAGLGDEQFF
TRBJ1-2 | TRBV14 | CASSQGAFYGYTF
TRBJ2-7 | TRBV11-3 | CASSLGSSGGEQYF
TRBJ2-7 | TRBV9 | CASSVAGTSAHYEQYF
TRBJ2-2 | TRBV6-5 | CASSSTERTGSGELFF